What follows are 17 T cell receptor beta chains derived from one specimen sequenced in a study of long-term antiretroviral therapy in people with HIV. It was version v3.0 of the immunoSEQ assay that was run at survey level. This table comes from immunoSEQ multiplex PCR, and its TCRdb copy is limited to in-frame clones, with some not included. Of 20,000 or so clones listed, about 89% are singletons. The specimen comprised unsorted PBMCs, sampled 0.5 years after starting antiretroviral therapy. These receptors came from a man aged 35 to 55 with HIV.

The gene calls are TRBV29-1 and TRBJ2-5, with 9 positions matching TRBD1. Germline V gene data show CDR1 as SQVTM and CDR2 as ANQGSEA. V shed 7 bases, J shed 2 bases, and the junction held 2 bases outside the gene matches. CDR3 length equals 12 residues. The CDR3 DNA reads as TGCAGCGGTGGGACAGGGCAAGAGACCCAGTACTTC. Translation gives CSGGTGQETQYF.

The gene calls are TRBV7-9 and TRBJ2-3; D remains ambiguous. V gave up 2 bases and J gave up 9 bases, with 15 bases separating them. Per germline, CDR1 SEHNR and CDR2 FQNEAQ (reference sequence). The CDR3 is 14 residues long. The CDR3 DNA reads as TGTGCCAGCAGCTTAAAAGGAGACGGCGGCACGCAGTATTTT. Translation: CASSLKGDGGTQYF.

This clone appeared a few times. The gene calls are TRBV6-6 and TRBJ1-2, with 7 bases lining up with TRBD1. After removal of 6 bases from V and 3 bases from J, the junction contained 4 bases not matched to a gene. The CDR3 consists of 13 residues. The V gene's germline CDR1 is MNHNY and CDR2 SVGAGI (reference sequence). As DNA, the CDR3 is TGTGCCAGCAGACGCGACAGGGACTATGGCTACACCTTC. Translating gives CASRRDRDYGYTF.

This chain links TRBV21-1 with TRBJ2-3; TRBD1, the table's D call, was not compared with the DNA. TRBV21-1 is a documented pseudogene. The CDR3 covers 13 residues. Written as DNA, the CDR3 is TGTGCCAGCAGCAAAGCGGCTTTTTGGACGCAGTATTTT. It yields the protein CASSKAAFWTQYF.

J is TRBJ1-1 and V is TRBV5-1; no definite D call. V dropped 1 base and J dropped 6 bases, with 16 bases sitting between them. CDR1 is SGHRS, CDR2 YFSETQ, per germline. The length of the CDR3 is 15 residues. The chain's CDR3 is CASSLSTFSPSEAFF. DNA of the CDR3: TGCGCCAGCAGCTTGAGCACTTTTTCGCCTTCTGAAGCTTTCTTT.

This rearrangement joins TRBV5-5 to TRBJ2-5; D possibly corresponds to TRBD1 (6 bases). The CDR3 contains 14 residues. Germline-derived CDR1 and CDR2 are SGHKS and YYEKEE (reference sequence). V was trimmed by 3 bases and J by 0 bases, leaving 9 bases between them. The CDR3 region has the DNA TGTGCCAGCAGCTCCCGGGACAACCAAGAGACCCAGTACTTC. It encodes CASSSRDNQETQYF.

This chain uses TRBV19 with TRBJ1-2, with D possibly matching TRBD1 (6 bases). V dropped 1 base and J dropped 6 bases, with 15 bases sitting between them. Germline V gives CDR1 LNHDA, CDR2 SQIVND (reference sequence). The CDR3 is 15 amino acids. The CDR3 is CASSIGSAGENGYTF. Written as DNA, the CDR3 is TGTGCCAGTAGTATAGGTTCGGCAGGGGAGAATGGCTACACCTTC.

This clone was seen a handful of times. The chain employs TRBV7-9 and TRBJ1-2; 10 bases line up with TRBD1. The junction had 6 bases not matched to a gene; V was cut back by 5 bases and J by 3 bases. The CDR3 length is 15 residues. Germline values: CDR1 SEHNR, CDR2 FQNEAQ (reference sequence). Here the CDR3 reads CASSLGQGGDYGYTF. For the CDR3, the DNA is TGTGCCAGCAGCCTCGGACAGGGGGGTGACTATGGCTACACCTTC. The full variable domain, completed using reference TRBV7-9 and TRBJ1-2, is DTGVSQNPRHKITKRGQNVTFRCDPISEHNRLYWYRQTLGQGPEFLTYFQNEAQLEKSRLLSDRFSAERPKGSFSTLEIQRTEQGDSAMYLCASSLGQGGDYGYTFGSGTRLTVV.

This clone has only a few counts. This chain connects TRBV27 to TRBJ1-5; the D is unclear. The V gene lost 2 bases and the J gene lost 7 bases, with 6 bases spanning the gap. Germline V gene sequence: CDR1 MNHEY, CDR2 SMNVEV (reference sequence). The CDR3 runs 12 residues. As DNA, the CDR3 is TGTGCCAGCAGTTTAATAGGCCAGCCCCAGCATTTT. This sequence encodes CASSLIGQPQHF.

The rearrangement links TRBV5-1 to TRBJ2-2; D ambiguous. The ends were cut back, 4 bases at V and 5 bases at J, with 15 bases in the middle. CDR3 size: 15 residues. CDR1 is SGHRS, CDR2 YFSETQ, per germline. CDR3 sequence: CASSTSGPRTGELFF. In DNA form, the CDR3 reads TGCGCCAGCAGCACCTCCGGGCCCAGGACCGGGGAGCTGTTTTTT.

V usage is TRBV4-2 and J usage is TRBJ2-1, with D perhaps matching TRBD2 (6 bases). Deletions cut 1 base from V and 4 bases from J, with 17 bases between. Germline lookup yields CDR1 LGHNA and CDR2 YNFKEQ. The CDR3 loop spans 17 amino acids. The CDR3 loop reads CASSQGAQRAGYNEQFF. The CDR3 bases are TGTGCCAGCAGCCAAGGGGCCCAGCGGGCGGGGTACAATGAGCAGTTCTTC.

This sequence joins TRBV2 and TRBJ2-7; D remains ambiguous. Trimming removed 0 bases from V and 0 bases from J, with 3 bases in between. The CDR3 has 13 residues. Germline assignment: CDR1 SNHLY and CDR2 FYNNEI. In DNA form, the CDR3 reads TGTGCCAGCAGTGAAGCGACCTCCTACGAGCAGTACTTC. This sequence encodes CASSEATSYEQYF.

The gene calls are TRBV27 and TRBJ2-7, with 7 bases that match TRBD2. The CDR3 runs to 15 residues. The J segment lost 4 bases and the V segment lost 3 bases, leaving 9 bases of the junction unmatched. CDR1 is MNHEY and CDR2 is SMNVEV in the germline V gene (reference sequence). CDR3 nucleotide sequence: TGTGCCAGCAGTTTTCTCGCGGGAGAGCTATACGAGCAGTACTTC. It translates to CASSFLAGELYEQYF.

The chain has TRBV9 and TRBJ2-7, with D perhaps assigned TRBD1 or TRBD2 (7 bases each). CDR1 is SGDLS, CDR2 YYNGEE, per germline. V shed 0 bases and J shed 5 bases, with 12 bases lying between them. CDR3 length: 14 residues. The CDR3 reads CASSVEPGGDEQYF. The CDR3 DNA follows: TGTGCCAGCAGCGTAGAACCAGGGGGGGACGAGCAGTACTTC.

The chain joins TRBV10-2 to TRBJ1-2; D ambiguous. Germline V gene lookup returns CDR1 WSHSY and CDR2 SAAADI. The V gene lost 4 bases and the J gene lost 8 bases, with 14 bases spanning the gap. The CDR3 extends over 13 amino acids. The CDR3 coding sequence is TGCGCCAGCAGTGCGGGAGTAGGTTACGGCTACACCTTC. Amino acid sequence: CASSAGVGYGYTF.

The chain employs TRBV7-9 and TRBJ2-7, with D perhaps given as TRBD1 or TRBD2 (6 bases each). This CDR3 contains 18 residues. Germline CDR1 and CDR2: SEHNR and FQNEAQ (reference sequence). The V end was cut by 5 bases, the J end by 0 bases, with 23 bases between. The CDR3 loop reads CASSPLGAGWGDSYEQYF. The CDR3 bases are TGTGCCAGCAGCCCCCTGGGGGCAGGGTGGGGGGACTCCTACGAGCAGTACTTC.

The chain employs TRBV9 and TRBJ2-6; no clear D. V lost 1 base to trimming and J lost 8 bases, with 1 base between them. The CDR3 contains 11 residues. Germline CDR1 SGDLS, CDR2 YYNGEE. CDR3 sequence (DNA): TGTGCCAGCAGCGTATCCAACGTCCTGACTTTC. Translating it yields CASSVSNVLTF.